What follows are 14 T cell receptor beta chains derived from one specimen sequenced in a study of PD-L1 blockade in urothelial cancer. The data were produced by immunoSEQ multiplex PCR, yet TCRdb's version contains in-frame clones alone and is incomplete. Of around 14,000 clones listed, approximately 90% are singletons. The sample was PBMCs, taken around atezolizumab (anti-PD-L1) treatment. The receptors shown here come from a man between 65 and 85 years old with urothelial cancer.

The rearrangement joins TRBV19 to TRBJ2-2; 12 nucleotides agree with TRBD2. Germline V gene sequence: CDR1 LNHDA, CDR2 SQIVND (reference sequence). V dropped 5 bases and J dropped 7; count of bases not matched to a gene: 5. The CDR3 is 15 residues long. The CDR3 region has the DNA TGTGCCAGTAGTCTAGCGGGGGGGGCCGGCGGGGAGCTGTTTTTT. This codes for CASSLAGGAGGELFF.

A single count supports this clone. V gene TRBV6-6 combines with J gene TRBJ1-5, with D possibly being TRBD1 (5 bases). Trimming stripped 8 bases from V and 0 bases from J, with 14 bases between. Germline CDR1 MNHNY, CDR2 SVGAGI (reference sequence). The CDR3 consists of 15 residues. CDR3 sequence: CASGARAYSNQPQHF. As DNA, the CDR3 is TGTGCCAGCGGGGCCAGAGCTTATAGCAATCAGCCCCAGCATTTT.

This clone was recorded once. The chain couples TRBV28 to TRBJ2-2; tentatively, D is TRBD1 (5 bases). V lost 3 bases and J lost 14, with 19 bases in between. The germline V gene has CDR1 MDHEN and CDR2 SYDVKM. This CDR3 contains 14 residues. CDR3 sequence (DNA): TGTGCCAGCAGTTTCGATAATGTCGGCAGGGTCCTGTTTTTT. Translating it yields CASSFDNVGRVLFF.

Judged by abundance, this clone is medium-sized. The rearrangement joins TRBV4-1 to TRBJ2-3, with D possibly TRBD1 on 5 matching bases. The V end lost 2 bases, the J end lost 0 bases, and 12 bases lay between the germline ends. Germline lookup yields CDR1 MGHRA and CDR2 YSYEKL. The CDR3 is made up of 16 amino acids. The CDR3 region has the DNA TGCGCCAGCAGCCAACTAAGGGGCACTAGCACAGATACGCAGTATTTT. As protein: CASSQLRGTSTDTQYF.

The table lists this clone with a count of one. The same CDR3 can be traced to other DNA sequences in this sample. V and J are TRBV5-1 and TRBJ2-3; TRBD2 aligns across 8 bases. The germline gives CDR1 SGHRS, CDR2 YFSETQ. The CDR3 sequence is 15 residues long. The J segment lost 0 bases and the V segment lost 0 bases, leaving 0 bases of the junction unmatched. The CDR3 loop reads CASSLAGGSTDTQYF. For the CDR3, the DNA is TGCGCCAGCAGCTTGGCGGGGGGGAGCACAGATACGCAGTATTTT.

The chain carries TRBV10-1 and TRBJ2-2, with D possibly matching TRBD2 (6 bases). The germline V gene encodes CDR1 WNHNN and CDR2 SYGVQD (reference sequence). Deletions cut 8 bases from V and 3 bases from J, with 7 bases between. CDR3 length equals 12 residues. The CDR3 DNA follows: TGCGCCAGCTCGGGGGACACCGGGGAGCTGTTTTTT. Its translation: CASSGDTGELFF.

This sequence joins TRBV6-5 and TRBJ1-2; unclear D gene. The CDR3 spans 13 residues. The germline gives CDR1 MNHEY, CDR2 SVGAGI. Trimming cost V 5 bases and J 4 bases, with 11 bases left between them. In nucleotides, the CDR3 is TGTGCCAGCAGTCCCGGGTCCGCCTATGGCTACACCTTC. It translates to CASSPGSAYGYTF.

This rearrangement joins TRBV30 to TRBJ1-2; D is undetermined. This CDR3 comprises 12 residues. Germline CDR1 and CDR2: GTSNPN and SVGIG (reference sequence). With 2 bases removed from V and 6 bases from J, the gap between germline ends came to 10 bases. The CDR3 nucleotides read TGTGCCTGGAGTTTAAATGGGCATGGCTACACCTTC. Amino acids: CAWSLNGHGYTF.

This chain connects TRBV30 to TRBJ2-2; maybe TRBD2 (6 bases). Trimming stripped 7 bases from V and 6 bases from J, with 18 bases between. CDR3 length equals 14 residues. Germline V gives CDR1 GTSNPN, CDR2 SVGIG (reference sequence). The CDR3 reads CASLARVGAGELFF. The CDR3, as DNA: TGTGCCTCCCTAGCGAGGGTGGGGGCCGGGGAGCTGTTTTTT.

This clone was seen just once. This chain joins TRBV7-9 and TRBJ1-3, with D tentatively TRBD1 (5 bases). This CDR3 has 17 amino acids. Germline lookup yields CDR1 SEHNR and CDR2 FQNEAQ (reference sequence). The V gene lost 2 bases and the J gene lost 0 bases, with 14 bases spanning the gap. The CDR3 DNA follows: TGTGCCAGCAGCTTAAAGATAGCGGGGGACTCTGGAAACACCATATATTTT. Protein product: CASSLKIAGDSGNTIYF.

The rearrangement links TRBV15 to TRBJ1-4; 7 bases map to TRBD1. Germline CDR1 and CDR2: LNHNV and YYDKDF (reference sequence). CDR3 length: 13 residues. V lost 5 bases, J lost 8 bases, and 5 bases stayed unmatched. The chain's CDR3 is CATSVTGEEKLFF. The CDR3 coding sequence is TGTGCCACCAGCGTAACAGGGGAGGAAAAACTGTTTTTT. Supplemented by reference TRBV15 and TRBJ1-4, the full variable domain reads DAMVIQNPRYQVTQFGKPVTLSCSQTLNHNVMYWYQQKSSQAPKLLFHYYDKDFNNEADTPDNFQSRRPNTSFCFLDIRSPGLGDTAMYLCATSVTGEEKLFFGSGTQLSVL.

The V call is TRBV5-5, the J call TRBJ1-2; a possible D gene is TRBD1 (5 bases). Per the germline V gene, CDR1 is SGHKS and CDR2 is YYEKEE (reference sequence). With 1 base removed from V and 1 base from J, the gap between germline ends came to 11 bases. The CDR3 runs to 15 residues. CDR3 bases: TGTGCCAGCAGCTTGTTTGACAGCCTTAACTATGGCTACACCTTC. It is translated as CASSLFDSLNYGYTF.

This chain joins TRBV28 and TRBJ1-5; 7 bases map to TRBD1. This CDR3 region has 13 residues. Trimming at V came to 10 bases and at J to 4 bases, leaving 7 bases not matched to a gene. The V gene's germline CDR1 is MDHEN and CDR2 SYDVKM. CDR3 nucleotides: TGTGCCACCGCCGGGACAGAGAATCAGCCCCAGCATTTT. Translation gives CATAGTENQPQHF.

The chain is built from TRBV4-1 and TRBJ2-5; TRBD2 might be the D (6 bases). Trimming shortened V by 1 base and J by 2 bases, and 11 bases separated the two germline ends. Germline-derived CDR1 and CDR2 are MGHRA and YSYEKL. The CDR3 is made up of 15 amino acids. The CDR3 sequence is CASSQGFSGQETQYF. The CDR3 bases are TGCGCCAGCAGCCAAGGTTTTAGCGGACAAGAGACCCAGTACTTC.